Sequencing of this T cell receptor (beta chain) was carried out in a study of blood T cell repertoires in COVID-19 (TCRdb year 2020). For the study in its entirety: Samples from collaborators originated in the United States, Italy and Spain and spanned both the acute and convalescent phases of COVID-19. The material from the prospective study consisted of cDNA or gDNA derived from T cells, B-cell-depleted T cells, or PBMCs. HLA class I and class II types, where available, came from metadata supplied by the sample provider rather than from assay-based typing. The samples were drawn from the first 160 participants of the ongoing ImmuneRACE study and from some 1,300 subjects provided by 6 global collaborators. Subjects who had been exposed to COVID-19, were actively infected with it, or had recovered from it provided the deeply sampled blood TCRbeta repertoires that made up the dataset. A de-identified subject ID, COVID-19 status, age in years and sex were almost always included in the sample metadata. The repertoires were released in a freely available public database meant as a resource for research on the immune response to SARS-CoV-2.

Only one count was recorded for this clone. The clone's antigen remains unknown. No much larger clonotype is one base removed from it; base qualities were not supplied. The immunoSEQ Assay, a bias-controlled multiplex PCR, was used to amplify TCRbeta CDR3 regions from genomic DNA. In the authors' own workflow: Within the assay, amplification of reference gene primers was used to estimate how many nucleated cells each sample contained. Sequence reads were collapsed and filtered to measure the absolute abundance of every unique TCRbeta CDR3 rearrangement. For each sample, productive Simpson clonality was calculated as the square root of Simpson's diversity index across productive rearrangements. As stored in TCRdb, this immuneACCESS dataset retains in-frame rearrangements with V and J assigned. A fraction of the clones does not appear; measured against another copy, unresolved V genes explain less than half of the discrepancy, and the remainder lacks a known reason. The V and J calls and the clone size are those of that table, but D and trimming were determined from the DNA. The table for this sample lists some 140,000 clones; 77% of them were counted only once. The ten most abundant clones make up around 18% of the sample.

Collaborating institutions collected whole blood in K2EDTA tubes following their own protocols. For TCRbeta analysis, collaborators shipped samples in one of three forms: frozen whole blood, isolated PBMCs, or DNA extracted from either of those sample types. The germline V gene (reference sequence) yields GTSNPN for CDR1 and SVGIG for CDR2. Spanning cysteine to phenylalanine, the CDR3 consists of 14 amino acids. Just the 42-base CDR3 DNA is kept, in frame starting at base 1. Trimmed from V: 6 bases; trimmed from J: 2 bases; junction bases lacking a gene match: 5. Findings and caveats that apply to the study as a whole: The quantity of clinical and demographic metadata differed by source and by participant and was supplied without curation.

The receptor chain draws on TRBV30 and TRBJ2-1; 9 bases in between match TRBD1. The sample taken for sequencing was peripheral blood. This TCR derives from a man older than 75 with acute or convalescent COVID-19. The CDR3 in this case is CACGTGLTYNEQFF. The nucleotide sequence is TGTGCCTGTGGGACAGGGTTGACCTACAATGAGCAGTTCTTC.